The T cell receptor (beta chain) described here comes from a study of T-cell memory formation after mild COVID-19. CDR3 length equals 18 residues. CDR1 and CDR2 (germline): SGHVS, FNYEAQ. V was trimmed by 0 bases and J by 0 bases, leaving 16 bases between them. Whole-study findings and limits: Second-wave clones reaching peak frequency on day 37 lacked confirmed SARS-CoV-2 specificity. CM and EM subsets held most contracting CD4+ clones; EMRA held CD8+ ones. Several responding clones turned up in pre-infection memory, indicating that cross-reactive memory may have taken part.

TCRdb reprocessed the 5' RACE reads with MiXCR, giving one entry per CDR3 protein. Counted here are 100,000 to 150,000 distinct CDR3 sequences, roughly 6.2% occurring once; the ten biggest clones make up about 2.2%. A remark on this clonotype: The antigen is not known.

The clonotype comes from an adult woman who had mild COVID-19 (a few samples of this study predate the infection). Cell type and time point are not known. The sample taken for sequencing was PBMCs or a T cell subset sorted from them (not recorded which). The genes are TRBV7-6 and TRBJ2-3, with TRBD2 as a possible D gene (5 bases). CDR3 amino acids: CASSLAYSSIPSTDTQYF. The CDR3 DNA reads TGTGCCAGCAGCTTAGCGTACTCTAGCATTCCTAGCACAGATACGCAGTATTTT.